The 30 T cell receptor beta chains below all came from one sample that was sequenced in a study of T cells in Graves' hyperthyroidism and ophthalmopathy. RNA transcripts were the template for amplifying TCR beta CDR3 regions. The HTBI set primed first-round TCR CDR3 RT-PCR. TCRdb itself ran the multiplex PCR reads through MiXCR, one entry per CDR3 protein. Here the sample spans about 360,000 distinct CDR3 sequences, approximately 13% being singletons. Sequences were obtained from blood. All receptors come from a woman aged 18-29 years with Graves' hyperthyroidism.

This clonotype was seen ten or more times. The V gene is TRBV20-1, the J gene TRBJ1-2; a weak D match, TRBD1 (6 bases). Per the germline V gene, CDR1 is DFQATT and CDR2 is SNEGSKA (reference sequence). Trimming left V 0 bases short and J 4 bases short, with 15 bases between. The CDR3 length is 15 residues. CDR3 nucleotide sequence: TGCAGTGCTAGAGATCTCTCGGACAGTCCCTATGGCTACACCTTC. It yields the protein CSARDLSDSPYGYTF.

This chain links TRBV7-3 with TRBJ2-6; D gene uncertain. Between the trimmed V and J ends, which lost 1 base and 0 bases, there was a span of 7 bases. Germline V gene sequence: CDR1 SGHTA, CDR2 FQGTGA. The CDR3 contains 16 residues. The CDR3 protein is CASSLISSSGANVLTF. CDR3 bases: TGTGCCAGCAGCTTAATCAGTTCCTCTGGGGCCAACGTCCTGACTTTC.

This clonotype was picked up many times. The chain has TRBV20-1 and TRBJ1-5, with D hard to call. This CDR3 is built from 12 residues. Trimming took off 4 bases at V and 0 bases at J, with 4 bases between the two ends. CDR1 is DFQATT and CDR2 is SNEGSKA in the germline V gene (reference sequence). CDR3: CSATYSNQPQHF. The CDR3 DNA reads TGCAGTGCTACCTATAGCAATCAGCCCCAGCATTTT.

This clonotype has a handful of counts. The chain links TRBV4-1 to TRBJ2-1; weak D call: TRBD1 (6 bases). Trimming pared 5 bases from V and 10 bases from J, leaving 18 bases between. The germline gives CDR1 MGHRA, CDR2 YSYEKL. The CDR3 has 14 residues. CDR3 amino acids: CASSYPGQTLEQFF. DNA for the CDR3: TGCGCCAGCAGCTACCCGGGACAAACTTTAGAGCAGTTCTTC.

This clonotype was picked up many times. The V and J genes are TRBV3-1 and TRBJ2-5, with D perhaps TRBD2 (5 bases). Germline values: CDR1 LGHDT, CDR2 YNNKEL (reference sequence). V was cut by 1 base and J by 2 bases, with 14 bases left in between. The CDR3 is 16 amino acids. The CDR3 loop reads CASSQGGLASQETQYF. The CDR3 DNA sequence: TGTGCCAGCAGCCAAGGAGGGTTGGCTAGTCAAGAGACCCAGTACTTC.

This rearrangement joins TRBV5-4 to TRBJ2-1; 9 bases line up with TRBD2. CDR1 is SGHNT, CDR2 YYREEE, per germline (reference sequence). The CDR3 totals 14 residues. The V segment lost 4 bases and the J segment 7 bases; nucleotides outside the gene matches: 6. This CDR3 reads CASSGGRASNEQFF. DNA of the CDR3: TGTGCCAGCAGCGGCGGGAGGGCCTCTAATGAGCAGTTCTTC.

This clonotype has just a few counts. V usage is TRBV5-8 and J usage is TRBJ2-3; a weak D match, TRBD2 (5 bases). The CDR3 runs 15 residues. Germline CDR1 is SGHTS and CDR2 is YDEGEE. The V end was cut by 0 bases, the J end by 6 bases, with 14 bases between. CDR3 amino acids: CASSLAGIRSDTQYF. CDR3 coding DNA: TGTGCCAGCAGCTTGGCGGGAATTAGGTCGGATACGCAGTATTTT. Full variable domain (remainder filled in from reference TRBV5-8 and TRBJ2-3): EAGVTQSPTHLIKTRGQQATLRCSPISGHTSVYWYQQALGLGLQFLLWYDEGEERNRGNFPPRFSGRQFPNYSSELNVNALELEDSALYLCASSLAGIRSDTQYFGPGTRLTVL.

This clonotype was found many times. This chain joins TRBV28 and TRBJ2-3; D tentatively reads TRBD1 or TRBD2 (5 bases each). The CDR3 loop spans 15 amino acids. Trimming shortened V by 7 bases and J by 2 bases, and 16 bases separated the two germline ends. The V gene's germline CDR1 is MDHEN and CDR2 SYDVKM. The CDR3 DNA reads as TGTGCCAGCATCCAAAAGGGGAGCCCCACAGATACGCAGTATTTT. Amino acid sequence: CASIQKGSPTDTQYF.

This clonotype was found many times. The chain uses TRBV7-3 and TRBJ1-1; D perhaps matches TRBD1 (6 bases). The CDR3 has 17 amino acids. Between the trimmed V and J ends, which lost 5 bases and 0 bases, there was a span of 19 bases. The germline V gene has CDR1 SGHTA and CDR2 FQGTGA. The DNA for the CDR3 is TGTGCCAGCAGCCTACGACATGGGGGGGCCATGAACACTGAAGCTTTCTTT. Protein product: CASSLRHGGAMNTEAFF.

This clonotype came up a few times. Possible read error: a much larger clone is one base away. The chain combines TRBV12-3 or TRBV12-4 with TRBJ2-1; TRBD2 agrees at 7 bases. The J call may be in error: the DNA end matches TRBJ2-7 better. This CDR3 comprises 14 residues. The CDR3 nucleotides read TGTGCCAGCAGTTGGGGGGGAGCCTACAATGAGCAGTACTTC. This encodes CASSWGGAYNEQYF.

In this sample, this clonotype turned up many times. The J gene is TRBJ2-1, the V gene TRBV2; perhaps TRBD1 as D (6 bases). The germline gives CDR1 SNHLY, CDR2 FYNNEI. Trimming pared 5 bases from V and 15 bases from J, leaving 17 bases between. This CDR3 contains 12 residues. The chain's CDR3 is CASSQTGSYPFF. The CDR3 DNA reads as TGTGCCAGCAGTCAGACAGGCTCGTACCCGTTCTTC.

This clonotype was picked up many times. The V and J genes are TRBV11-1 and TRBJ1-1; D uncertain. There are 13 residues in the CDR3. Germline-derived CDR1 and CDR2 are SGHAT and FQDESV (reference sequence). V was trimmed by 6 bases and J by 7 bases, leaving 15 bases between them. The CDR3 sequence: CASRWRAGGEAFF. The CDR3 bases are TGTGCCAGCAGATGGAGGGCCGGCGGTGAAGCTTTCTTT. Full variable domain (remainder filled in from reference TRBV11-1 and TRBJ1-1): EAEVAQSPRYKITEKSQAVAFWCDPISGHATLYWYRQILGQGPELLVQFQDESVVDDSQLPKDRFSAERLKGVDSTLKIQPAELGDSAMYLCASRWRAGGEAFFGQGTRLTVV.

This clonotype was seen repeatedly, ten times or more. The genes are TRBV28 and TRBJ2-6; tentatively, D is TRBD2 (6 bases). Germline loops: CDR1 MDHEN, CDR2 SYDVKM. Trimming removed 5 bases at V and 2 bases at J, with 22 bases between. CDR3 size: 19 residues. This CDR3 reads CASSRPGDSGTAGANVLTF. CDR3 in DNA: TGTGCCAGCAGTCGCCCGGGGGATTCTGGTACGGCTGGGGCCAACGTCCTGACTTTC.

This clonotype was counted at least ten times. The genes are TRBV2 and TRBJ2-7, with 9 bases aligning to TRBD2. The CDR3 extends over 13 amino acids. Germline V gene lookup returns CDR1 SNHLY and CDR2 FYNNEI. J gave up 2 bases and V 10 bases, and 6 bases lay outside the gene matches. The CDR3 region has the DNA TGTGCCACAGCGGGAGGAATTGCCTACGAGCAGTACTTC. It yields the protein CATAGGIAYEQYF. Variable domain in full (rest from reference TRBV2 and TRBJ2-7): EPEVTQTPSHQVTQMGQEVILRCVPISNHLYFYWYRQILGQKVEFLVSFYNNEISEKSEIFDDQFSVERPDGSNFTLKIRSTKLEDSAMYFCATAGGIAYEQYFGPGTRLTVT.

The genes are TRBV4-1 and TRBJ2-1; D possibly matches TRBD1 or TRBD2 (5 bases each). Germline CDR1 and CDR2: MGHRA and YSYEKL. Trimming removed 1 base at V and 2 bases at J, with 12 bases between. The CDR3 extends over 16 amino acids. CDR3 DNA: TGCGCCAGCAGCCAAGTCGGGACCTCCCCCTACAATGAGCAGTTCTTC. Its translation is CASSQVGTSPYNEQFF.

This clonotype was found many times. The V gene is TRBV13, the J gene TRBJ2-7; weak D call: TRBD1 (5 bases). Looked up from germline, CDR1 is PRHDT and CDR2 is FYEKMQ (reference sequence). The CDR3 runs to 14 residues. V was shortened by 4 bases and J by 5 bases, with 15 bases between the two germline ends. The CDR3 nucleotides are TGTGCCAGCAGCTCCAGGGCAGGGCCCCACGAGCAGTACTTC. Translated: CASSSRAGPHEQYF.

Many counts were recorded for this clonotype. The genes are TRBV7-2 and TRBJ2-7, with D possibly being TRBD1 or TRBD2 (5 bases each). Trimming shortened V by 0 bases and J by 9 bases, and 9 bases separated the two germline ends. CDR1 and CDR2 (germline): SGHTA, FQGNSA. The CDR3 runs 12 residues. CDR3 protein: CASSLARAGQYF. As DNA, the CDR3 is TGTGCCAGCAGCTTAGCCAGGGCGGGGCAGTACTTC.

This clonotype was picked up many times. The chain has TRBV12-3 or TRBV12-4 and TRBJ2-3, with a possible D match to TRBD2 (7 bases). V was cut by 6 bases and J by 5 bases, with 24 bases left in between. This CDR3 region has 17 residues. The CDR3: CASSRIGGGGLGDTQYF. CDR3 DNA: TGTGCCAGCAGCCGGATAGGTGGGGGGGGCCTAGGAGATACGCAGTATTTT.

This clonotype was seen repeatedly, ten times or more. The CDR3 nucleotides read TGTGCTAGTGGCCGCCGACTAGCCTTGCCTCTCAAGCAGTACTTC. Encoded protein: CASGRRLALPLKQYF. The J gene is TRBJ2-7, the V gene TRBV12-5; 7 bases align to TRBD2. This CDR3 region has 15 residues. Germline loops: CDR1 LGHNT, CDR2 FRNRAP. V trimming: 6 bases; J trimming: 8 bases; junction bases outside the gene matches: 16.

This clonotype was seen ten or more times. The CDR3 DNA sequence: TGTGCCAGCAGCTTAGGGGCCCCGTCCTACAATGAGCAGTTCTTC. Protein: CASSLGAPSYNEQFF. The chain has TRBV7-2 and TRBJ2-1; D gene ambiguous. CDR3 length equals 15 residues. The germline V gene has CDR1 SGHTA and CDR2 FQGNSA. Trimming left V 1 base short and J 1 base short, with 8 bases between.

This clonotype was detected ten times or more. The chain uses TRBV11-2 and TRBJ1-2, with 8 bases that match TRBD1. This CDR3 has 18 residues. In germline, CDR1 is SGHAT, CDR2 FQNNGV. After removal of 5 bases from V and 0 bases from J, the junction contained 14 bases not matched to a gene. In DNA form, the CDR3 reads TGTGCCAGCAGCAAACCTCCGGGACAGGCGCTGGCTAACTATGGCTACACCTTC. It is translated as CASSKPPGQALANYGYTF.

This clonotype was seen once. This may come from a read error, since a much larger clone is one base off. The V and J genes are TRBV15 and TRBJ2-2, with D perhaps TRBD2 (5 bases). This CDR3 contains 17 residues. Trimming cost V 0 bases and J 4 bases, with 15 bases left between them. Per germline, CDR1 LNHNV and CDR2 YYDKDF (reference sequence). CDR3 DNA sequence: TGTGCCACCAGCAGAGATCGGGGTGCGGCGGTCACCGGGGAGCTGTTTTTT. It codes for CATSRDRGAAVTGELFF.

The chain employs TRBV6-1 and TRBJ2-5, with 11 bases identical to TRBD1. J gave up 1 base and V 2 bases, and 6 bases lay outside the gene matches. CDR3 length: 17 amino acids. Per germline, CDR1 MNHNS and CDR2 SASEGT. The DNA of the CDR3 is TGTGCCAGCAGTGAAAGAGGGACAGGGGGAATCCAAGAGACCCAGTACTTC. Amino acid sequence: CASSERGTGGIQETQYF.

This clonotype has at least ten counts. The chain recombines TRBV12-3 or TRBV12-4 with TRBJ2-1; D unclear. V shed 3 bases and J shed 5 bases, with 14 bases lying between them. This CDR3 comprises 15 residues. The DNA of the CDR3 is TGTGCCAGCAGTTTTGAAGGTGGTGTAAACAATGAGCAGTTCTTC. It specifies CASSFEGGVNNEQFF.

The chain has TRBV9 and TRBJ2-7; perhaps TRBD1 as D (5 bases). Trimming shortened V by 3 bases and J by 3 bases, and 16 bases separated the two germline ends. This CDR3 is built from 15 residues. Germline CDR1 SGDLS, CDR2 YYNGEE. Written as DNA, the CDR3 is TGTGCCAGCAGCGAGGGGCCAGGCGGACGCTACGAGCAGTACTTC. As protein: CASSEGPGGRYEQYF.

The chain is built from TRBV4-3 and TRBJ1-4; the D gene is possibly TRBD1 (5 bases). Germline values: CDR1 LGHNA, CDR2 YSLEER. The CDR3 is made up of 17 amino acids. Trimming stripped 0 bases from V and 0 bases from J, with 11 bases between. The CDR3 DNA reads as TGCGCCAGCAGCCAAGAGGCCGGGACGGCAACTAATGAAAAACTGTTTTTT. This translates into CASSQEAGTATNEKLFF.

This clonotype was observed at least ten times. The chain is built from TRBV28 and TRBJ1-5; D is unclear. The CDR3 covers 16 residues. Trimming took 8 bases from V and 5 from J, leaving 22 bases between them. Per the germline V gene, CDR1 is MDHEN and CDR2 is SYDVKM. This chain's CDR3 is CASYKVRVGTDQPQHF. The CDR3 DNA sequence: TGTGCCAGCTACAAAGTCCGGGTGGGCACGGATCAGCCCCAGCATTTT.

The chain couples TRBV6-1 to TRBJ1-5, with TRBD1 as a possible D gene (6 bases). Looked up from germline, CDR1 is MNHNS and CDR2 is SASEGT. Trimming left V 6 bases short and J 0 bases short, with 15 bases between. This CDR3 is 16 amino acids long. CDR3 DNA sequence: TGTGCCAGCAGATCCCGGGCAGGGGATAGCAATCAGCCCCAGCATTTT. Amino acid sequence: CASRSRAGDSNQPQHF.

This clonotype has a handful of counts. The chain links TRBV7-2 to TRBJ2-7; tentative D call: TRBD2 (7 bases). The length of the CDR3 is 14 residues. Trimming removed 4 bases at V and 3 bases at J, with 13 bases between. CDR1 and CDR2 (germline): SGHTA, FQGNSA. CDR3 protein: CASSSGGRHYEQYF. The CDR3 nucleotides are TGTGCCAGCAGCTCGGGGGGCCGACACTACGAGCAGTACTTC.

This clonotype showed up many times. The junction shows a germline mismatch at one end, possibly a read error. This rearrangement joins TRBV18 to TRBJ2-3; a possible D gene is TRBD2 (6 bases). Per germline, CDR1 KGHSH and CDR2 LQKENI. The CDR3 contains 14 residues. This CDR3 reads CASSPRESPDTQYF. The DNA for the CDR3 is TGTGCCAGCTCCCCACGGGAGTCCCCAGATACGCAGTATTTT.